The entry that follows covers one T cell receptor (beta chain) sequence. Its binding antigen is unknown. Base qualities are not recorded, but no much larger clone differs from it by a single base. These data are taken from a study of T cell responses to AZD1222 COVID-19 vaccine (dated by TCRdb to the early 2020s). At the level of the whole study: TCR sequencing was performed for 230 to 250 trial participants, of whom about 200 were given two doses of AZD1222 and approximately 25 were given two doses of MenACWY control vaccine. Trial participants were enrolled into age subgroups of 18-55, 56-69 and 70-plus years, which contained around 140, 26 and 57 TCR-sequenced participants, respectively.

In the germline V gene (reference sequence), CDR1 corresponds to SEHNR and CDR2 to FQNEAQ. From cysteine to phenylalanine, the CDR3 is 13 amino acids long. Just the 39-base CDR3 DNA is kept, in frame starting at base 1. Cut back by 5 bases and 0 bases, the V and J ends lie 5 bases apart. What the authors observed across the whole study: After two AZD1222 doses, both the breadth and the depth of spike-specific TCRs were significantly higher than at day 0 and than in MenACWY recipients. Conclusions about previously exposed vaccinees are limited, since just five or six AZD1222 recipients were seropositive for SARS-CoV-2 at baseline. Reportedly, almost half of the unique spike-specific TCRs recognized epitopes lying outside the regions that are mutated in the B.1.351 and B.1.1.7 variants. Participants were mostly white British, with more females than males. The authors suggested clonal diversity may have been underestimated. Vaccine-associated CD4 TCRs spanned the whole spike protein, with dominant responses in regions 160-218 and 743-854. The 56-69-year group was small, and its depth increase did not reach significance, likely because of low power. Because no day 14 peak-response samples were available, repertoires were characterized only after the peak T cell response.

The time point label corresponds to: about 28 days (+/-7) after the second vaccine dose. Because spike-specific TCR depth and breadth did not differ between the two schedules, AZD1222 recipients who got a second dose at roughly 4 weeks were pooled with those who got a second dose at roughly 12 weeks. Vaccinee samples were obtained from the UK trials COV001 and COV002, which included a single-blind randomized controlled phase 2/3 trial of AZD1222 (ChAdOx1 nCoV-19) in healthy adults. Trial participant PBMC samples were collected at day 0 and day 28 after the second dose for TCRbeta chain sequencing. The CDR3 regions of human TCRbeta chains were analyzed by immunosequencing. Per the original workflow: TCRs in the repertoires were matched against a reference library of SARS-CoV-2-specific TCRs that had been generated with the MIRA antigen-specificity platform. Breadth was defined as the fraction of unique TCRs that were SARS-CoV-2-associated. Depth was defined as the fraction of total T cells that were SARS-CoV-2-associated. Using the MIRA data, every spike-specific TCR was mapped to the spike region that the TCR reacted to and assigned to either a CD4 or a CD8 class. Log10-transformed breadth and depth values were compared by one-way ANOVA with Sidak's multiple comparisons tests. TCRdb re-hosts the immuneACCESS table, in-frame sequences only. Its copies lack some clones; in the studies checked, an unresolved V gene accounts for under half of them, and the cause for the rest is not known. Clone size and V and J calls were adopted from that table, with D and trimming inferred from the DNA. In all, the sample holds tens of thousands of clones, and over 75% of those were seen once. Of the sample, 14% is held by the ten largest clones.

The sequence links TRBV7-9 to TRBJ2-1, with the D gene too uncertain to name. The sample here was peripheral blood, taken 28 days after the second AZD1222 dose. This TCR was recovered from an adult who received the AZD1222 COVID-19 vaccine. The CDR3 protein: CASSPSSYNEQFF. The nucleotides are TGTGCCAGCAGCCCGAGCTCCTACAATGAGCAGTTCTTC.